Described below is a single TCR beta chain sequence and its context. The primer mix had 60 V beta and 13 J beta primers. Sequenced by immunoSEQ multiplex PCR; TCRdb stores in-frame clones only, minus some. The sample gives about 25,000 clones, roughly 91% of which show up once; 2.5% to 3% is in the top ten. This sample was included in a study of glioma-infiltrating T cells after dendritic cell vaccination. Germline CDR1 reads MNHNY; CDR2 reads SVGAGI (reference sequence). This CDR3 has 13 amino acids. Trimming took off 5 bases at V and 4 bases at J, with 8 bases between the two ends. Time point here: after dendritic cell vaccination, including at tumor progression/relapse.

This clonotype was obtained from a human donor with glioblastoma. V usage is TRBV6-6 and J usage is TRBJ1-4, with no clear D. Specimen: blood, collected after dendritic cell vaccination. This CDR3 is CASSRDFNEKLFF. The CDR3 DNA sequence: TGTGCCAGCAGTAGAGACTTTAATGAAAAACTGTTTTTT.